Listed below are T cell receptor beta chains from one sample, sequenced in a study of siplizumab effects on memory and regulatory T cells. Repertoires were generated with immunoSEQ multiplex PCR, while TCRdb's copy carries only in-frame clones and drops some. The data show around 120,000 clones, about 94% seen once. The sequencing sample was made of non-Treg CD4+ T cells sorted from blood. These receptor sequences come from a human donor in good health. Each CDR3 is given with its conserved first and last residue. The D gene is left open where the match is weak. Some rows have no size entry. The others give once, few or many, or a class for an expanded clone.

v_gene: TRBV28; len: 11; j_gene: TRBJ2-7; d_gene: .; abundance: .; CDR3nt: TGTGCCAGCGGGTTTTCCTACGAGCAGTACTTC; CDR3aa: CASGFSYEQYF
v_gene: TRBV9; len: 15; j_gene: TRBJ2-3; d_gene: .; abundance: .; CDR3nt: TGTGCCAGCAGCGTATGGGAAGGGGTTACAGATACGCAGTATTTT; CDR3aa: CASSVWEGVTDTQYF
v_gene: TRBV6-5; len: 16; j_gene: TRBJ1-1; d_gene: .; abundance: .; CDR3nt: TGTGCCAGCAGTTACTCGAAGGGGGGCCGGACCGCTGAAGCTTTCTTT; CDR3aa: CASSYSKGGRTAEAFF
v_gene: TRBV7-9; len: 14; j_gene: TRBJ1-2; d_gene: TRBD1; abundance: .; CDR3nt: TGTGCCAGCAGCTTATCCGGGACAGAAAATGGCTACACCTTC; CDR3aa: CASSLSGTENGYTF
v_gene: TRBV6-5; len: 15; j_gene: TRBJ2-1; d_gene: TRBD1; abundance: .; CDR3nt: TGTGCCAGCAGAACGGACAGGGCTGCCTACAATGAGCAGTTCTTC; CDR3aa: CASRTDRAAYNEQFF
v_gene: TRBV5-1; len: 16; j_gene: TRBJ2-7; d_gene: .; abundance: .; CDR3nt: TGCGCCAGCAGCTCGGTGGACAGCCTACGCGACTACGAGCAGTACTTC; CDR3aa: CASSSVDSLRDYEQYF
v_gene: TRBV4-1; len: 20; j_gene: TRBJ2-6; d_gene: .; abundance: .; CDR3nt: TGCGCCAGCAGCCTTGGGACTCCCGGGGGTAGCCTAACTGGGGCCAACGTCCTGACTTTC; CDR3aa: CASSLGTPGGSLTGANVLTF
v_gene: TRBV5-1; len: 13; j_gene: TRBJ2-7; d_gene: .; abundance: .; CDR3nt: TGCGCCAGCAGCTCCGACAGCTCCTACGAGCAGTACTTC; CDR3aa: CASSSDSSYEQYF
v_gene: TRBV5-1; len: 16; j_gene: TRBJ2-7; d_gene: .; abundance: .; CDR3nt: TGCGCCAGCAGCCCCAGGGGTGTGGGGAGCTCCTACGAGCAGTACTTC; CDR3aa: CASSPRGVGSSYEQYF
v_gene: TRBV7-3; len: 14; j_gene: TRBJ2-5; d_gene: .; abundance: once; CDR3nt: TGTGCCAGCAGCCGAGCGGGTATACAAGAGACCCAGTACTTC; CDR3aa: CASSRAGIQETQYF
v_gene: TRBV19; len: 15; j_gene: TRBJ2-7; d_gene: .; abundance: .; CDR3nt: TGTGCCAGTGCGGATCGGTTCGGTCGGGGCTACGAGCAGTACTTC; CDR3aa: CASADRFGRGYEQYF
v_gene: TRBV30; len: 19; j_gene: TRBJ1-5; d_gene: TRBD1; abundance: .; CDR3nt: TGTGCCTGGAGTGCCATCCGGACAGGGGAATCGGTGAGCAATCAGCCCCAGCATTTT; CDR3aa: CAWSAIRTGESVSNQPQHF
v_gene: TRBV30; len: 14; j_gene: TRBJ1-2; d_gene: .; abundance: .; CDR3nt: TGTGCCTGGAGTGTCCGGCAACCTGCGGGTGGCTACACCTTC; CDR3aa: CAWSVRQPAGGYTF
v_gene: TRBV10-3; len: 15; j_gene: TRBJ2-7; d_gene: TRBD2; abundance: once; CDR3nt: TGTGCCATCAGTGGGACTAGCGGGAGATCCTACGAGCAGTACTTC; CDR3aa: CAISGTSGRSYEQYF
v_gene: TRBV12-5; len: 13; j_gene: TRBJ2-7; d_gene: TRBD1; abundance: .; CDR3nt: TGTGCTAGTGGTTACAGGGGGCTCTACGAGCAGTACTTC; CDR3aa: CASGYRGLYEQYF
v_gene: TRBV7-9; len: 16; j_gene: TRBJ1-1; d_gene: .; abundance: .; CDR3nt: TGTGCCAGCAGCCCAGACGGTAAGGGTGCGAACACTGAAGCTTTCTTT; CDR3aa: CASSPDGKGANTEAFF
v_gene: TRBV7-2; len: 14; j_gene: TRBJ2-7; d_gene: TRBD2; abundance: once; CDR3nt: TGTGCCAGCAGCCCAGAGCGGGGGGGCTACGAGCAGTACTTC; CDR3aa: CASSPERGGYEQYF
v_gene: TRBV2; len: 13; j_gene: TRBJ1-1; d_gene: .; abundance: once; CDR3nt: TGTGCCAGCAGTGCCTGGAGTGGTATGAGAGCTTTCTTT; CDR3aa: CASSAWSGMRAFF
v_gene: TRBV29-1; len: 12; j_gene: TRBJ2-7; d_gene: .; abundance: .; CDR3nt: TGCAGCGCCACAAAAGGGACCGACGAGCAGTACTTC; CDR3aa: CSATKGTDEQYF
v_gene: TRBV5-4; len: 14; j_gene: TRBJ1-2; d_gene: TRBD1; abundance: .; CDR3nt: TGTGCCAGCAGCCCTGACAGGGGTACCTATGGCTACACCTTC; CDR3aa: CASSPDRGTYGYTF
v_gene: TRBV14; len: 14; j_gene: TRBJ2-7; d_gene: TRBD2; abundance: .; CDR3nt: TGTGCCAGCAGAAACAGCGGGAATCACTACGAGCAGTACTTC; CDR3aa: CASRNSGNHYEQYF
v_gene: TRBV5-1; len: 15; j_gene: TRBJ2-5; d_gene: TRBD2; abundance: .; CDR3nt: TGCGCCAGCAGCTGGGGAAGCGGGACGCAAGAGACCCAGTACTTC; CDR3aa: CASSWGSGTQETQYF
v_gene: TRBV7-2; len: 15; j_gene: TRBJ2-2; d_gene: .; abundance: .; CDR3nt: TGTGCCAGCAGCTTAAAGGCGGGGAACACCGGGGAGCTGTTTTTT; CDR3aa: CASSLKAGNTGELFF
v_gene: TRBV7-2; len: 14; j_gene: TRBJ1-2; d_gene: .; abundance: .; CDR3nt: TGTGCCAGCAGCCGCGGGGCAGGGAACTATGGCTACACCTTC; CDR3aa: CASSRGAGNYGYTF
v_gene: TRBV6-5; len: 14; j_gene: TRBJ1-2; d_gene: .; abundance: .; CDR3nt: TGTGCCAGCAGTTACTCCCCATCTAACTATGGCTACACCTTC; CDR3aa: CASSYSPSNYGYTF
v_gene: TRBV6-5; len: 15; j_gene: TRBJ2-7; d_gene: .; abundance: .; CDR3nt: TGTGCCAGCAGTTACTCGGGAAGGGCAGACTACGAGCAGTACTTC; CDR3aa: CASSYSGRADYEQYF
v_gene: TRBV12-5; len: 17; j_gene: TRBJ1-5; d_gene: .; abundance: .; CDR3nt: TGTGCTAGTGGTTTGGTACTAGGGGCTAGTGGCAATCAGCCCCAGCATTTT; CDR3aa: CASGLVLGASGNQPQHF
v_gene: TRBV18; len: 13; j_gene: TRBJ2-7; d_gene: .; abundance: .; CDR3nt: TGTGCCAGCTCACCCGGGTCGAATTACGAGCAGTACTTC; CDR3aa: CASSPGSNYEQYF
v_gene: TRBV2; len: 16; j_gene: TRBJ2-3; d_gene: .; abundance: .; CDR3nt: TGTGCCAGCAGTCGCGATGACACCAGGGGGGGAGATACGCAGTATTTT; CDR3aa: CASSRDDTRGGDTQYF
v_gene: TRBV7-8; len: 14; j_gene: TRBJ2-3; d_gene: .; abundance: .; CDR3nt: TGTGCCAGCAGCTTAGCCTTAAACACAGATACGCAGTATTTT; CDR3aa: CASSLALNTDTQYF
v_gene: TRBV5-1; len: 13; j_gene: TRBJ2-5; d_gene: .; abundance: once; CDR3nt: TGCGCCAGCAGCTTCGGGATCCAAGAGACCCAGTACTTC; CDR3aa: CASSFGIQETQYF
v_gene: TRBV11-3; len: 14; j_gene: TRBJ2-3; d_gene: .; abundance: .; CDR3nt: TGTGCCAGCAGCTTAGATGGCAGCACAGATACGCAGTATTTT; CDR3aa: CASSLDGSTDTQYF
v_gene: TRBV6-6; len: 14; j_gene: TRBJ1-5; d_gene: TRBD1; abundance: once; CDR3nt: TGTGCCAGCAGTTACTTGACAGGGACTCAGCCCCAGCATTTT; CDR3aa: CASSYLTGTQPQHF
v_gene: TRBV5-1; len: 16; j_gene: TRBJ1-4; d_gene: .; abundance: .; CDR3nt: TGCGCCAGCAGCTCACACAGTTTTGCAACTAATGAAAAACTGTTTTTT; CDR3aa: CASSSHSFATNEKLFF
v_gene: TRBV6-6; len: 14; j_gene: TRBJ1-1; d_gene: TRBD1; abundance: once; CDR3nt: TGTGCCAGCAGTTACCGGGACAGAAACACTGAAGCTTTCTTT; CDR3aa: CASSYRDRNTEAFF
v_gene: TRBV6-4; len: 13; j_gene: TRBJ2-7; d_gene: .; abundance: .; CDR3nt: TGTGCCAGCAGTGTCTCTATTGGCTACGAGCAGTACTTC; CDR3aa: CASSVSIGYEQYF
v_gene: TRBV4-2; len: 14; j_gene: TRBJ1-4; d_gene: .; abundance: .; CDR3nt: TGTGCCAGCAGCCAATCCAGGGCCTACGAAAAACTGTTTTTT; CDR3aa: CASSQSRAYEKLFF
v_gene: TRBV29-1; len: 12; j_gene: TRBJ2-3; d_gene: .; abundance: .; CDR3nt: TGCAGCGCAAGGACCACAACAGATACGCAGTATTTT; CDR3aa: CSARTTTDTQYF
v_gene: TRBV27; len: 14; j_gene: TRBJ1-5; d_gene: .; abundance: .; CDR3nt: TGTGCCAGCAGTTCTGCGGGGGCTGGACAGCCCCAGCATTTT; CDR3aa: CASSSAGAGQPQHF
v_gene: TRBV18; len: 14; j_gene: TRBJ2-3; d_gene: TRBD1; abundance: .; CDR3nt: TGTGCCAGCTCACCCCGGGACAGGGGAGATACGCAGTATTTT; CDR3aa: CASSPRDRGDTQYF
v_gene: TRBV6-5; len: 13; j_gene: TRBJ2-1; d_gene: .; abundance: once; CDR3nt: TGTGCCAGCAGTCAAGGGGCTTACAATGAGCAGTTCTTC; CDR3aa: CASSQGAYNEQFF
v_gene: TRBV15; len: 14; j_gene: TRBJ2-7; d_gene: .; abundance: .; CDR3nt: TGTGCCACCAGCGAACATCGGGCTTCTGAAGAGCAGTACTTC; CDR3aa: CATSEHRASEEQYF
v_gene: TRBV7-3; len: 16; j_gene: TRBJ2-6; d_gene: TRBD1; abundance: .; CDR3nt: TGTGCCAGCAGCGCCAGACAGGGGACCGGGGCCAACGTCCTGACTTTC; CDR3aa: CASSARQGTGANVLTF
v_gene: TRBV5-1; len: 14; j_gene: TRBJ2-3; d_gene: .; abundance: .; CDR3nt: TGCGCCAGCAGCTTGTTTCCGGGTACAGATACGCAGTATTTT; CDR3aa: CASSLFPGTDTQYF
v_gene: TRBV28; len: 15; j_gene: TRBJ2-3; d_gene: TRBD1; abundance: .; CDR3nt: TGTGCCAGCAGTTTATTAGGCAGGGGGTATGATACGCAGTATTTT; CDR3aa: CASSLLGRGYDTQYF
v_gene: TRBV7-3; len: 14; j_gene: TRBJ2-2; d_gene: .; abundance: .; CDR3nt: TGTGCCAGCAGCGTAAATGCGAACACCGGGGAGCTGTTTTTT; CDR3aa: CASSVNANTGELFF
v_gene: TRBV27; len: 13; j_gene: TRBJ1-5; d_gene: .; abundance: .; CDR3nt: TGTGCCAGCCTCCCTCGCAGCGGGTGGCCCCAGCATTTT; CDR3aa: CASLPRSGWPQHF
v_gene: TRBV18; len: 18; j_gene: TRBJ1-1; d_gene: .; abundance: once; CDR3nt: TGTGCCAGCTCACCAGGATGGCCGGAGGGGTTTTGGAGCACTGAAGCTTTCTTT; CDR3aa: CASSPGWPEGFWSTEAFF
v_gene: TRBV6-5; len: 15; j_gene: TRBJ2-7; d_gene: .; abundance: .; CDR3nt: TGTGCCAGCAGCAACATCTTGGCGGGGACCTACGAGCAGTACTTC; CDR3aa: CASSNILAGTYEQYF
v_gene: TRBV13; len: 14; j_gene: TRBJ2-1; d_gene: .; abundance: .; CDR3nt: TGTGCCAGCAGCTTACTCAAGGGGGGCAATGAGCAGTTCTTC; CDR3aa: CASSLLKGGNEQFF
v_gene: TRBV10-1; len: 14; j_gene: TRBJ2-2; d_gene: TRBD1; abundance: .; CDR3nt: TGCGCCAGCAGCCCGGGACAGCGCACCGGGGAGCTGTTTTTT; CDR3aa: CASSPGQRTGELFF
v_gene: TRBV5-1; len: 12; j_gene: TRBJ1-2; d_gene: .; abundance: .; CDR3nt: TGCGCCAGCAGCTTGGGATCGGGTGGCTACACCTTC; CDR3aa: CASSLGSGGYTF
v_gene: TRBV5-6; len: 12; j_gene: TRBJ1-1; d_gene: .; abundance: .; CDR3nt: TGTGCCAGCAGCTTAGGCAAACGGGAAGCTTTCTTT; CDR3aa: CASSLGKREAFF
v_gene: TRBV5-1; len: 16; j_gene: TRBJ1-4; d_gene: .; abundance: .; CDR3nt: TGCGCCAGCAGCAAAACCGGGGCGACGACTAATGAAAAACTGTTTTTT; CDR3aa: CASSKTGATTNEKLFF
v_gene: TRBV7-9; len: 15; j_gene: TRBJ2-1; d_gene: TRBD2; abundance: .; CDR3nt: TGTGCCGCAGCGGGGGGTAAGTTGTCCTACAATGAGCAGTTCTTC; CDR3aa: CAAAGGKLSYNEQFF
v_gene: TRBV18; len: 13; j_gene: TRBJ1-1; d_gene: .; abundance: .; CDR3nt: TGTGCCAGCTCACCAGGGACAAACACTGAAGCTTTCTTT; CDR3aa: CASSPGTNTEAFF
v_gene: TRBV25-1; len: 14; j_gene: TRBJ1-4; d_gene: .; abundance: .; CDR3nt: TGTGCCAGCAGTGACTCTTGGACAAATGAAAAACTGTTTTTT; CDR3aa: CASSDSWTNEKLFF